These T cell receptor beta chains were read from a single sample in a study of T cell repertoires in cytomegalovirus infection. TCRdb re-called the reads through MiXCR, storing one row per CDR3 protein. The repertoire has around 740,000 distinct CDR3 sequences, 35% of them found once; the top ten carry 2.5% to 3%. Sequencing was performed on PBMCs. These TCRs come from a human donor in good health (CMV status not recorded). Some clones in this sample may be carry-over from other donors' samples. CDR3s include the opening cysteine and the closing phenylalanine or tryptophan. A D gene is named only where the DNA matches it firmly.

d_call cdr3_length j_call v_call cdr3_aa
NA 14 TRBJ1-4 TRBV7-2 CASSLVGGDEKLFF
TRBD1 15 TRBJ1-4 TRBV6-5 CASSLTGGTNEKLFF
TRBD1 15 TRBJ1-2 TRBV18 CASSPVGQANYGYTF
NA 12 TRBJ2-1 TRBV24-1 CATSDLMREQFF
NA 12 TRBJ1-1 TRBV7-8 CASSFGLNEAFF
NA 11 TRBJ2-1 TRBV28 CASSSEPEQFF
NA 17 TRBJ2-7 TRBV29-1 CSVQTGFWGHGSYEQYF
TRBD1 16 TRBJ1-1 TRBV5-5 CASSSSGTGLYTEAFF
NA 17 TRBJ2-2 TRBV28 CASSLSTGPMNTGELFF
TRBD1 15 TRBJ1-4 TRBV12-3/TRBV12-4 CASSSNRDRHEKLFF
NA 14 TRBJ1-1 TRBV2 CASNLRWLNTEAFF
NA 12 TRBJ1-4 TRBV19 CASSSSVEKLFF
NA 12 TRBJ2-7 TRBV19 CASQGSSYEQYF
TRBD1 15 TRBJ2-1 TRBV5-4 CASSMPGQGYNEQFF
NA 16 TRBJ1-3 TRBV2 CASELDSLSSGNTIYF
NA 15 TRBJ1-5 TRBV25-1 CASSAIGGGNQPQHF
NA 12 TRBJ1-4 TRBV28 CASSSPDEKLFF
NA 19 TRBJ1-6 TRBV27 CASSPTPLGHRTYNSPLHF
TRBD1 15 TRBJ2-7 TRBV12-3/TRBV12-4 CASRLKPGQNYEQYF
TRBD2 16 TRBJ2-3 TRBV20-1 CSAPALSGRATDTQYF
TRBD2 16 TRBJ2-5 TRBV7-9 CASSLGSGGVQETQYF
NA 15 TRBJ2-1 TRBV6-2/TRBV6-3 CASAPAAVSYNEQFF
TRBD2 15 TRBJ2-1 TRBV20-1 CSATTGLAGNNEQFF
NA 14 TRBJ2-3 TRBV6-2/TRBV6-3 CASSPRTVGDTQYF
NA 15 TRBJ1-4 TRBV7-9 CASSLTDRTNEKLFF
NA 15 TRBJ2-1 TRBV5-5 CASFLRSSSYNEQFF
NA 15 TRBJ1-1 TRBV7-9 CASSLTGGGGTEAFF
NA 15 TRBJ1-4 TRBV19 CASIRSARINEKLFF
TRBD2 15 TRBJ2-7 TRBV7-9 CASSPGLAEGYEQYF
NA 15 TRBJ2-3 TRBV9 CASSAWGSLGDTQYF
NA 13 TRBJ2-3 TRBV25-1 CASSSTRRDTQYF
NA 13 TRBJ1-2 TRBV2 CASSEARGGGYTF
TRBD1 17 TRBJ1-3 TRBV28 CASSSAGTGSLGNTIYF
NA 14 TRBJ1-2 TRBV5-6 CASSYPQGDYGYTF
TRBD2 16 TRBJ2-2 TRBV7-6 CASSHSPRTSTGELFF
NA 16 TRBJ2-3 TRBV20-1 CSASRVMTGSTDTQYF
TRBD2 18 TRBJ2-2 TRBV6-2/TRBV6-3 CASSYVGAGGRVTGELFF
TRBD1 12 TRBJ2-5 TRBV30 CAWSPKGDRGYF
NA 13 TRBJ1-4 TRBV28 CASRGITNEKLFF
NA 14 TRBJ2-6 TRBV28 CASRDTSGANVLTF
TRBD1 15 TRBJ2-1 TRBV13 CASSLLRAWDRGQFF
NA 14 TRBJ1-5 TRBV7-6 CASSLSTGYQPQHF
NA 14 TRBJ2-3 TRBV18 CASSPPDGSDTQYF
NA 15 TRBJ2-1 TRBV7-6 CASSWDTTPYNEQFF
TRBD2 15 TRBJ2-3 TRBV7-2 CASSLVAGGVDTQYF
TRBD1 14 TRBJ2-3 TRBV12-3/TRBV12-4 CASSSTDRADTQYF
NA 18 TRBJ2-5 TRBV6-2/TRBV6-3 CASSYLFERQRDQETQYF
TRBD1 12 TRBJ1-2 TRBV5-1 CASSLGQGDYTF
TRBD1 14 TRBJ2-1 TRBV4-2 CASSIRDRDNEQFF